These 20 T cell receptor beta chains share one sample of origin, sequenced in a study of blood T cell repertoires in COVID-19. The protocol was immunoSEQ multiplex PCR, while the TCRdb copy is restricted to in-frame clones and leaves out a portion. The sample lists about 170,000 clones; roughly 85% were seen once. The specimen sequenced was peripheral blood. The receptors were gathered from a woman at least 80 years old with active or convalescent COVID-19.

The chain couples TRBV7-2 to TRBJ1-5, with a tentative D call TRBD1 (5 bases). The CDR3 sequence is 14 residues long. With 3 bases removed from V and 6 bases from J, the gap between germline ends came to 12 bases. CDR1 SGHTA and CDR2 FQGNSA come from the germline V gene. The CDR3 sequence is CASSLGGTVQPQHF. The CDR3 region has the DNA TGTGCCAGCAGCTTGGGAGGGACCGTTCAGCCCCAGCATTTT.

The V and J genes are TRBV5-1 and TRBJ2-1; TRBD1 agrees at 11 bases. V shed 4 bases and J 9 bases; nucleotides not matched to a gene: 12. The CDR3 is 16 amino acids. Germline V gene data show CDR1 as SGHRS and CDR2 as YFSETQ. The CDR3 reads CASSPDRGRIRGEQFF. In DNA form, the CDR3 reads TGCGCCAGCAGCCCGGACAGGGGGCGGATTCGTGGTGAGCAGTTCTTC.

This chain links TRBV27 with TRBJ1-5; unclear D gene. This CDR3 has 13 amino acids. V was clipped by 8 bases and J by 5 bases, with 13 bases between them. Germline V lookup: CDR1 MNHEY, CDR2 SMNVEV (reference sequence). This CDR3 reads CASGLIRDQPQHF. The CDR3 DNA sequence: TGTGCCAGCGGACTTATTCGGGATCAGCCCCAGCATTTT.

This clone occurred a few times. The rearrangement uses TRBV5-1 and TRBJ2-5, with 10 bases that match TRBD2. This CDR3 has 18 amino acids. Germline CDR1 reads SGHRS; CDR2 reads YFSETQ. The V and J ends lost 4 bases and 5 bases, in that order; junction bases with no gene match: 17. CDR3 sequence: CASSLTLAGGSVGETQYF. CDR3 DNA: TGCGCCAGCAGCCTGACCTTAGCGGGAGGATCGGTTGGGGAGACCCAGTACTTC.

This clone was seen a single time. The chain employs TRBV6-5 and TRBJ2-7, with 7 bases fitting TRBD1. Losses at the gene ends were 7 bases for V and 3 bases for J; bases not matched to a gene: 9. Per the germline V gene, CDR1 is MNHEY and CDR2 is SVGAGI. The CDR3 runs to 14 residues. The DNA of the CDR3 is TGTGCCAGCAAGGAGACAGGGAACCACTACGAGCAGTACTTC. Residues: CASKETGNHYEQYF.

This clone was seen a few times. The chain links TRBV19 to TRBJ1-1, with a weak D call TRBD1 (5 bases). CDR1 is LNHDA, CDR2 SQIVND, per germline (reference sequence). CDR3 length: 13 amino acids. The ends were cut back, 4 bases at V and 1 base at J, with 7 bases in the middle. The CDR3 sequence: CASSRGPNTEAFF. The CDR3 bases are TGTGCCAGTAGTAGGGGCCCGAACACTGAAGCTTTCTTT.

This clone has just a few counts. The gene calls are TRBV6-5 and TRBJ1-2; D not resolved. Trimming cost V 1 base and J 7 bases, with 10 bases left between them. Germline CDR1 reads MNHEY; CDR2 reads SVGAGI. This CDR3 region has 13 residues. The CDR3 sequence is CASSYYGEGGYTF. For the CDR3, the DNA is TGTGCCAGCAGTTACTATGGAGAAGGTGGCTACACCTTC.

This clone was observed a handful of times. The V gene is TRBV11-2, the J gene TRBJ2-2; tentatively, D is TRBD2 (6 bases). This CDR3 spans 14 amino acids. Trimming took off 7 bases at V and 6 bases at J, with 15 bases between the two ends. The germline gives CDR1 SGHAT, CDR2 FQNNGV. In DNA, the CDR3 is TGTGCCAGCACCACAAGACCGGGGGCCGGGGAGCTGTTTTTT. It specifies CASTTRPGAGELFF.

The gene calls are TRBV7-2 and TRBJ1-6, with D possibly being TRBD1 (6 bases). The CDR3 covers 16 residues. CDR1 SGHTA and CDR2 FQGNSA come from the germline V gene. V dropped 1 base and J dropped 10 bases, with 17 bases sitting between them. The DNA of the CDR3 is TGTGCCAGCAGCTTAGGACAGGCTGTAAATGGGTCACCCCTCCACTTT. Translating gives CASSLGQAVNGSPLHF.

The chain recombines TRBV7-2 with TRBJ2-3; the match to TRBD2 covers 10 bases. This CDR3 is 15 amino acids long. The V and J ends lost 4 bases and 1 base, in that order; junction bases with no gene match: 2. Per germline, CDR1 SGHTA and CDR2 FQGNSA. The CDR3 reads CASSYGTSGTDTQYF. The CDR3 DNA reads as TGTGCCAGCAGCTACGGGACTAGCGGCACAGATACGCAGTATTTT.

V gene TRBV24-1 combines with J gene TRBJ2-1; 9 bases line up with TRBD2. Germline trimming cut 3 bases from V and 0 bases from J; bases unmatched to any gene: 5. CDR1 is KGHDR, CDR2 SFDVKD, per germline. The CDR3 consists of 17 residues. CDR3 in DNA: TGTGCCACCAGTGATGATAGCGGGAGTAGCTCCTACAATGAGCAGTTCTTC. Residues: CATSDDSGSSSYNEQFF.

CDR3 region: CASSDGGRTEAFF. CDR3 nucleotide sequence: TGTGCCAGCAGCGACGGCGGGAGGACTGAAGCTTTCTTT. The chain is built from TRBV6-5 and TRBJ1-1; the D is unclear. This CDR3 region has 13 residues. V gave up 6 bases and J gave up 5 bases, with 13 bases separating them. The V gene's germline CDR1 is MNHEY and CDR2 SVGAGI.

DNA of the CDR3: TGTGCCAGTAGGGCCTCCGCAACCCTAATCAGGGATCAGCCCCAGCATTTT. Its protein is CASRASATLIRDQPQHF. The chain carries TRBV19 and TRBJ1-5, with D possibly TRBD1 on 5 matching bases. CDR3 length: 17 residues. Trimming removed 6 bases from V and 5 bases from J, with 23 bases in between. Germline CDR1 reads LNHDA; CDR2 reads SQIVND (reference sequence).

Comment on this clone: The same CDR3 arises from other DNA sequences in this sample as well. This sequence joins TRBV5-4 and TRBJ1-2; D is undetermined. CDR1 is SGHNT, CDR2 YYREEE, per germline (reference sequence). The V end lost 2 bases, the J end lost 5 bases, and 10 bases lay between the germline ends. This CDR3 spans 13 amino acids. DNA for the CDR3: TGTGCCAGCAGCTTCGGAGAGTTATATGGCTACACCTTC. Translated, it gives CASSFGELYGYTF.

In its sample, this clone was seen a few times. The chain's CDR3 is CATSEPGQGEQYF. For the CDR3, the DNA is TGTGCCACCAGTGAGCCGGGACAGGGCGAGCAGTACTTC. This chain uses TRBV24-1 with TRBJ2-7; 9 bases agree with TRBD1. This CDR3 comprises 13 residues. Unmatched junction bases numbered 3, after V lost 4 bases and J lost 6 bases. CDR1 KGHDR and CDR2 SFDVKD come from the germline V gene.

This chain links TRBV7-9 with TRBJ1-5; D uncertain. This CDR3 is 13 amino acids long. Germline lookup yields CDR1 SEHNR and CDR2 FQNEAQ (reference sequence). The V gene lost 3 bases and the J gene lost 0 bases, with 3 bases spanning the gap. The CDR3 spells CASSLSSNQPQHF. CDR3 in DNA: TGTGCCAGCAGCTTGAGTAGCAATCAGCCCCAGCATTTT.

The rearrangement joins TRBV15 to TRBJ1-2; no firm D call. The V end lost 1 base, the J end lost 2 bases, and 8 bases lay between the germline ends. Germline CDR1 and CDR2: LNHNV and YYDKDF (reference sequence). The CDR3 spans 14 residues. CDR3 sequence: CATSRGRQNYGYTF. The CDR3 DNA is TGTGCCACCAGCAGAGGGAGGCAGAACTATGGCTACACCTTC.

J is TRBJ2-1 and V is TRBV5-1, with 9 nucleotides matching TRBD1. The V gene end was trimmed by 4 bases and the J gene end by 0 bases; junction bases not matched to a gene: 14. Per the germline V gene, CDR1 is SGHRS and CDR2 is YFSETQ. The CDR3 runs to 19 residues. The DNA for the CDR3 is TGCGCCAGCAGCGCCGGGGTTCCGGGACAGGGTTTCTCCTACAATGAGCAGTTCTTC. Its translation: CASSAGVPGQGFSYNEQFF.

This chain joins TRBV5-4 and TRBJ1-1, with TRBD1 matching over 9 bases. The CDR3 has 15 residues. Trimming cost V 4 bases and J 0 bases; bases outside gene matches: 4. Germline CDR1 is SGHNT and CDR2 is YYREEE (reference sequence). This CDR3 is CASSHWDRVNTEAFF. CDR3 nucleotides: TGTGCCAGCAGCCACTGGGACAGGGTGAACACTGAAGCTTTCTTT.

CDR3 nucleotide sequence: TGTGCCAGCAGCGTAGTCAGACAGGGTGAAGCTTTCTTT. Amino acid sequence: CASSVVRQGEAFF. This chain connects TRBV9 to TRBJ1-1; 7 bases map to TRBD1. The CDR3 loop spans 13 amino acids. Per the germline V gene, CDR1 is SGDLS and CDR2 is YYNGEE. The V gene end was trimmed by 0 bases and the J gene end by 7 bases; junction bases not matched to a gene: 3.